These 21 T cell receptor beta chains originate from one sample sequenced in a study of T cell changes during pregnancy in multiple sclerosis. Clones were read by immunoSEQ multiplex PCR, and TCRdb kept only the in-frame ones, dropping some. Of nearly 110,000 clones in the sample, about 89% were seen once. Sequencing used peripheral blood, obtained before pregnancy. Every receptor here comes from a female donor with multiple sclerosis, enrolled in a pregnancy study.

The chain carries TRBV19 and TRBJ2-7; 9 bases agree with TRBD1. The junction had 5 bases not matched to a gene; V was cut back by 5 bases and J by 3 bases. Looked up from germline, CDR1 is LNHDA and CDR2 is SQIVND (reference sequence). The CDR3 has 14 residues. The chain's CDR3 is CASSSRTGDYEQYF. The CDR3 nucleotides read TGTGCCAGTAGTTCCAGGACAGGGGACTACGAGCAGTACTTC.

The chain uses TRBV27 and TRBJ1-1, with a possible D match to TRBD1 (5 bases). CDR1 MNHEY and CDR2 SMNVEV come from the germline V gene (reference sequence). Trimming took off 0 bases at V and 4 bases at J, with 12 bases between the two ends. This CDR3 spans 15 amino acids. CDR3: CASSLSKGLATEAFF. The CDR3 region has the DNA TGTGCCAGCAGTTTATCGAAGGGGTTGGCCACTGAAGCTTTCTTT.

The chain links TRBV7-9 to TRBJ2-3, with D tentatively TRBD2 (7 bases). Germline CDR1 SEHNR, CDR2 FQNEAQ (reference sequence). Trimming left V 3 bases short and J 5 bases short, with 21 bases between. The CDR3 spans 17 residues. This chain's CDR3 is CASSLGRARGLVDTQYF. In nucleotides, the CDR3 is TGTGCCAGCAGCTTGGGGAGGGCCAGGGGTCTGGTAGATACGCAGTATTTT.

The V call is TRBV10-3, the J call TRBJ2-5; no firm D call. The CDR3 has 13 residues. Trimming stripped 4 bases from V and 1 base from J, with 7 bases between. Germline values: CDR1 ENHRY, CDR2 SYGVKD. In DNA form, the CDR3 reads TGTGCCATCAGTGGTAACAGCCAAGAGACCCAGTACTTC. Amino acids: CAISGNSQETQYF.

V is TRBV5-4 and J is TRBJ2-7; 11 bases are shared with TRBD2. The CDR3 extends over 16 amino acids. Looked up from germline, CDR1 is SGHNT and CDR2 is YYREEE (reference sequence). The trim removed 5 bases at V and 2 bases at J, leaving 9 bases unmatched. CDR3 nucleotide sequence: TGTGCCAGCAGTTCTGGGACTAGCGGAGTCGCCTACGAGCAGTACTTC. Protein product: CASSSGTSGVAYEQYF. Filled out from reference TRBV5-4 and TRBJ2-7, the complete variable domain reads ETGVTQSPTHLIKTRGQQVTLRCSSQSGHNTVSWYQQALGQGPQFIFQYYREEENGRGNFPPRFSGLQFPNYSSELNVNALELDDSALYLCASSSGTSGVAYEQYFGPGTRLTVT.

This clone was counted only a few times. Here the CDR3 DNA reads TGTGCCAGCAGCAACTTGAACACTGAAGCTTTCTTT. Protein: CASSNLNTEAFF. The chain has TRBV11-1 and TRBJ1-1; D is uncertain. The V gene's germline CDR1 is SGHAT and CDR2 FQDESV (reference sequence). CDR3 length: 12 residues. The V gene lost 5 bases and the J gene lost 0 bases, with 4 bases spanning the gap.

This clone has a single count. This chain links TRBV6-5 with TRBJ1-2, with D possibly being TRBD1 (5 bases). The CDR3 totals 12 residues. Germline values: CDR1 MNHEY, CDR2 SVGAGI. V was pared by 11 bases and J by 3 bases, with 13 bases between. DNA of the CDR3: TGTGCCGGACAACAGGATCACTATGGCTACACCTTC. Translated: CAGQQDHYGYTF.

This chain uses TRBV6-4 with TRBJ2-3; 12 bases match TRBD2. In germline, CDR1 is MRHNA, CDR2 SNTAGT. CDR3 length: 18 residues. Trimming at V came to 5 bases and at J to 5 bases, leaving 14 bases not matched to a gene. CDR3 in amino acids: CASSSTYKTSGGVDTQYF. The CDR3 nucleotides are TGTGCCAGCAGTTCCACCTATAAGACTAGCGGGGGAGTAGATACGCAGTATTTT.

The CDR3 DNA reads TGTGCCAGCAGCTCTCGGGGGATCACTGAAGCTTTCTTT. The encoded protein is CASSSRGITEAFF. The gene calls are TRBV5-5 and TRBJ1-1; maybe TRBD1 (5 bases). The CDR3 has 13 amino acids. Germline V gives CDR1 SGHKS, CDR2 YYEKEE (reference sequence). Trimming cost V 3 bases and J 4 bases, with 10 bases left between them.

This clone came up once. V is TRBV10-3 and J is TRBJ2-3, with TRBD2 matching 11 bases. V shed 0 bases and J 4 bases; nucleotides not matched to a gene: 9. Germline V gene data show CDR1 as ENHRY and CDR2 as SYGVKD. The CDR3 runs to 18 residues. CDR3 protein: CAISESASGRSDADTQYF. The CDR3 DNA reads TGTGCCATCAGTGAGTCTGCTAGCGGGAGGTCTGACGCAGATACGCAGTATTTT.

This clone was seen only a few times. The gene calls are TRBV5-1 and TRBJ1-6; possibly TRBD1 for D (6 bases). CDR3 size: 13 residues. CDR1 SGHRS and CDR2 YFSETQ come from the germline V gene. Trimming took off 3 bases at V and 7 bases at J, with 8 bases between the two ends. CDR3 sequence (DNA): TGCGCCAGCAGCTGGCAGGGGAATTCACCCCTCCACTTT. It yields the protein CASSWQGNSPLHF.

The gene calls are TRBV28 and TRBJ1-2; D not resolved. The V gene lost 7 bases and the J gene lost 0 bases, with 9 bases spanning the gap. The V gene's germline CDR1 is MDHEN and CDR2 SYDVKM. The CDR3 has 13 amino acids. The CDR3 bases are TGTGCCAGCAAGCGCAGCACTAACTATGGCTACACCTTC. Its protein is CASKRSTNYGYTF.

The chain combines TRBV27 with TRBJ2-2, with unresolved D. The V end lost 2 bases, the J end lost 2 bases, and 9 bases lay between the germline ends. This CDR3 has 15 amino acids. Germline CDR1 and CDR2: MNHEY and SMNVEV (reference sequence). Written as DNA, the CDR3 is TGTGCCAGCAGTTTAGCCGGAGCAAACACCGGGGAGCTGTTTTTT. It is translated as CASSLAGANTGELFF.

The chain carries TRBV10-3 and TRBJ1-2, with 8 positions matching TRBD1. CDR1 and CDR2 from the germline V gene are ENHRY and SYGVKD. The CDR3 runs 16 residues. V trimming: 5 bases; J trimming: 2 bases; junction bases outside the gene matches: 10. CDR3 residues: CAISTSGTGVNYGYTF. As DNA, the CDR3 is TGTGCCATCAGTACATCCGGGACAGGAGTAAACTATGGCTACACCTTC.

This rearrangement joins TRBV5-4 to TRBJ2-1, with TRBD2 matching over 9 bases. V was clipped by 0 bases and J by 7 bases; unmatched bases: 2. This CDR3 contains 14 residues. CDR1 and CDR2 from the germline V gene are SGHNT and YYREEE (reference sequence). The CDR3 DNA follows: TGTGCCAGCAGCTTGGGCGGGGGGGCGAATGAGCAGTTCTTC. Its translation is CASSLGGGANEQFF.

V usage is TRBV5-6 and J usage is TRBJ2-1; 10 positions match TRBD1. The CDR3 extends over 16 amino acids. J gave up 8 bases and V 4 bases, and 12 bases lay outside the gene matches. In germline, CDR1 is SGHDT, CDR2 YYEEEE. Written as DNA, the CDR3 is TGTGCCAGCAGCCCCCTGGGGGACAGGGGATCACATGAGCAGTTCTTC. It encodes CASSPLGDRGSHEQFF.

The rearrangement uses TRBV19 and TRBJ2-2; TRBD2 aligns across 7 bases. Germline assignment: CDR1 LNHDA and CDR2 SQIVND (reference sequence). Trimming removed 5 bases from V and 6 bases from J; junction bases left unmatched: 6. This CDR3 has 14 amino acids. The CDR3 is CASSVSGIAGELFF. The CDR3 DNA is TGTGCCAGTAGTGTCAGCGGGATAGCCGGGGAGCTGTTTTTT. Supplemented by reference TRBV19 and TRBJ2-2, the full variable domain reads DGGITQSPKYLFRKEGQNVTLSCEQNLNHDAMYWYRQDPGQGLRLIYYSQIVNDFQKGDIAEGYSVSREKKESFPLTVTSAQKNPTAFYLCASSVSGIAGELFFGEGSRLTVL.

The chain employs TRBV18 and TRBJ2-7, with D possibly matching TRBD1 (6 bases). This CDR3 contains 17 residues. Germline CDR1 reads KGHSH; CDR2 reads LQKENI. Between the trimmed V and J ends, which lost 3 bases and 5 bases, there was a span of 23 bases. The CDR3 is CASSPYSGVGSMDEQYF. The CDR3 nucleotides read TGTGCCAGCTCACCCTACTCAGGGGTTGGGAGCATGGACGAGCAGTACTTC.

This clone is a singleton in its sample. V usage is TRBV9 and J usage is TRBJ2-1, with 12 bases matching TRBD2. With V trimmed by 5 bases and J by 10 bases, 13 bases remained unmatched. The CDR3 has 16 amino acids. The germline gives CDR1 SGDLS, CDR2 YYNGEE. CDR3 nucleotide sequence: TGTGCCAGCAGTCCACTAGCGGGGGGAGTCCTGGGGGAGCAGTTCTTC. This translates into CASSPLAGGVLGEQFF.

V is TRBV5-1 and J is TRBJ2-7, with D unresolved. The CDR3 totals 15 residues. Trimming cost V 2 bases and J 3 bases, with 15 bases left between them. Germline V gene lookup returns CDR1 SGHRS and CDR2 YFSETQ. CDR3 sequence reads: CASSLFTSSYYEQYF. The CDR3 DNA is TGCGCCAGCAGCTTATTTACAAGTTCATACTACGAGCAGTACTTC.

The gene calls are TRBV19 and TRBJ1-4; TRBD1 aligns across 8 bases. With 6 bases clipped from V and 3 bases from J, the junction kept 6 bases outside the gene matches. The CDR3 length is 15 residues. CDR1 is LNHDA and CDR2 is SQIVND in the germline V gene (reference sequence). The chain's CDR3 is CASRIRQGSNEKLFF. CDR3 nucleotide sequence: TGTGCCAGTAGAATCAGACAGGGGTCTAATGAAAAACTGTTTTTT.